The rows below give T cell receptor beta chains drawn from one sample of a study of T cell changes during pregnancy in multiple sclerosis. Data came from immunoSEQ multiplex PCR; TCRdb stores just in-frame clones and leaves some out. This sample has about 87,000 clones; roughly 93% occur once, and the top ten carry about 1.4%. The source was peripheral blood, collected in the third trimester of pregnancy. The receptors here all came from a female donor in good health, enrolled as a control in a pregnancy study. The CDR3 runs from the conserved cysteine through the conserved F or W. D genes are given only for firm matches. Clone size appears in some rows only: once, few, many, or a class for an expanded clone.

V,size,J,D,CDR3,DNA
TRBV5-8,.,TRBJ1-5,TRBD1,CASSSTGGDQPQHF,TGTGCCAGCAGCTCTACAGGGGGCGATCAGCCCCAGCATTTT
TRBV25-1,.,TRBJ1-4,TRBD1,CASSPSDRDSNEKLFF,TGTGCCAGCAGTCCCTCCGACCGGGACAGTAATGAAAAACTGTTTTTT
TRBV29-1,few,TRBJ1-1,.,CSAPSLTEAFF,TGCAGCGCGCCGAGCTTGACTGAAGCTTTCTTT
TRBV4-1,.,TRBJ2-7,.,CASTPTSQQQVPYEQYF,TGCGCCAGCACCCCAACAAGCCAACAACAGGTCCCCTACGAGCAGTACTTC
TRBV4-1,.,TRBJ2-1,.,CASSQDLGQGRNEQFF,TGCGCCAGCAGCCAAGATTTGGGTCAGGGAAGGAATGAGCAGTTCTTC
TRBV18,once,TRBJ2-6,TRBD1,CASSMGQAPGANVLTF,TGTGCCAGCTCGATGGGACAGGCCCCCGGGGCCAACGTCCTGACTTTC
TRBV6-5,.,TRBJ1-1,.,CASTPPRGTEAFF,TGTGCCAGCACCCCCCCCCGGGGTACTGAAGCTTTCTTT
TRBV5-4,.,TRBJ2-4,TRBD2,CASSLGLAGGPGKNIQYF,TGTGCCAGCAGCTTGGGACTAGCGGGAGGGCCGGGCAAAAACATTCAGTACTTC
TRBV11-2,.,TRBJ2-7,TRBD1,CASRGDRTEQYF,TGTGCCAGCAGGGGGGACAGGACGGAGCAGTACTTC
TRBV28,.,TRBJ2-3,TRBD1,CASSPGTGLSTDTQYF,TGTGCCAGCAGTCCAGGGACAGGGCTTAGCACAGATACGCAGTATTTT
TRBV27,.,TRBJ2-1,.,CASSWGGSNEQFF,TGTGCCAGCAGTTGGGGTGGGAGCAATGAGCAGTTCTTC
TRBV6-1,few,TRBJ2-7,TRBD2,CASSPPSGGTYEQYF,TGTGCCAGCAGTCCCCCCTCGGGAGGTACCTACGAGCAGTACTTC
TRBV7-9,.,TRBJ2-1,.,CASSLALLRDYSYNEQFF,TGTGCCAGCAGCTTAGCGCTCTTGCGGGATTACTCCTACAATGAGCAGTTCTTC
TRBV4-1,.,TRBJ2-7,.,CASSQGRGRDAYEQYF,TGCGCCAGCAGCCAGGGGCGGGGGCGGGATGCCTACGAGCAGTACTTC
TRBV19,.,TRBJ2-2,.,CASSIDGEAGELFF,TGTGCCAGTAGTATAGACGGGGAAGCCGGGGAGCTGTTTTTT
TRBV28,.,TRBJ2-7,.,CASTGTNYEQYF,TGTGCCAGCACCGGGACAAACTACGAGCAGTACTTC
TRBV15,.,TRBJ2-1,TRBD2,CATSSGLAGEIDEQFF,TGTGCCACCAGCTCCGGACTAGCGGGAGAGATAGATGAGCAGTTCTTC
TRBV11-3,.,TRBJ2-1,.,CASSNAGNAYNEQFF,TGTGCCAGCAGCAATGCAGGGAATGCCTACAATGAGCAGTTCTTC
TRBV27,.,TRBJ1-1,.,CASSFSSATNTEAFF,TGTGCCAGCAGTTTCTCGAGTGCAACGAACACTGAAGCTTTCTTT
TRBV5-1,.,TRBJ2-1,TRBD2,CASSSLKAGVVYNEQFF,TGCGCCAGCAGCTCCCTTAAAGCGGGAGTTGTCTACAATGAGCAGTTCTTC
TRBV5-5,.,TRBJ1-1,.,CASSLGGQNTEAFF,TGTGCCAGCAGCTTGGGAGGACAGAACACTGAAGCTTTCTTT
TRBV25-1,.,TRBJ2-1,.,CASSEPGANEQFF,TGTGCCAGCAGTGAACCTGGGGCCAATGAGCAGTTCTTC
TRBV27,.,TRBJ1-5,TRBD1,CASRTGQASNQPQHF,TGTGCCAGCAGGACGGGACAGGCCAGCAATCAGCCCCAGCATTTT
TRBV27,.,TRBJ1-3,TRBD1,CASRDRVGSGNTIYF,TGTGCCAGCAGGGACAGGGTGGGCTCTGGAAACACCATATATTTT
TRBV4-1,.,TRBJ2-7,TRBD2,CASSQEGTSATYEQYF,TGCGCCAGCAGCCAAGAAGGCACTAGCGCGACCTACGAGCAGTACTTC
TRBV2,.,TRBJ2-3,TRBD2,CACRRGAGTDTQYF,TGTGCCTGCAGGCGGGGGGCGGGCACAGATACGCAGTATTTT
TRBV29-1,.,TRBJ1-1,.,CSVDKGKGTEAFF,TGCAGCGTTGACAAGGGGAAGGGGACTGAAGCTTTCTTT
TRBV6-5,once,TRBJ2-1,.,CASSFGISYNEQFF,TGTGCCAGCAGTTTCGGGATATCCTACAATGAGCAGTTCTTC
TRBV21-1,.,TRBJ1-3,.,CASKGEGIRLGNTIYF,TGTGCCAGCAAGGGTGAGGGAATTAGGTTAGGAAACACCATATATTTT
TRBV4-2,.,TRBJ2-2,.,CASSQDLSGELFF,TGTGCCAGCAGCCAAGATCTATCCGGGGAGCTGTTTTTT
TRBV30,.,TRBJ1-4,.,CAWSVQQSFEKLFF,TGTGCCTGGAGTGTCCAACAATCCTTTGAAAAACTGTTTTTT
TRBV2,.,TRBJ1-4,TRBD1,CASTPRGPRGDEKLFF,TGTGCCAGCACCCCCCGGGGCCCCAGGGGGGATGAAAAACTGTTTTTT
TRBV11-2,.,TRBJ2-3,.,CASSLDPTGADTQYF,TGTGCCAGCAGCTTAGATCCTACCGGGGCAGATACGCAGTATTTT
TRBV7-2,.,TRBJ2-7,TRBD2,CASSLGLAVIYEQYF,TGTGCCAGCAGCTTAGGACTAGCGGTAATCTACGAGCAGTACTTC
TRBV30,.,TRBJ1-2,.,CAWSVPDSRSYGYTF,TGTGCCTGGAGTGTACCGGACTCTCGATCTTATGGCTACACCTTC
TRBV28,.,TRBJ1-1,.,CASSLLSGRGEAFF,TGTGCCAGCAGTTTATTATCGGGGAGAGGTGAAGCTTTCTTT
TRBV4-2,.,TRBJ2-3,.,CASSQRDSGLTDTQYF,TGTGCCAGCAGTCAACGCGATTCGGGACTCACAGATACGCAGTATTTT
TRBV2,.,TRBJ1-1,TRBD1,CASTAGTGGLNTEAFF,TGTGCCAGCACCGCAGGGACAGGGGGTTTGAACACTGAAGCTTTCTTT
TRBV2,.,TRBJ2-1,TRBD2,CASIVTSEGNNEQFF,TGTGCCAGCATAGTGACTAGCGAGGGGAACAATGAGCAGTTCTTC
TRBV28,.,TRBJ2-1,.,CASSLSAMGSNEQFF,TGTGCCAGCAGTTTATCAGCAATGGGCTCAAATGAGCAGTTCTTC
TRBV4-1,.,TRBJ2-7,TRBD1,CASSYLTGEAYEQYF,TGCGCCAGCAGCTATCTAACAGGGGAAGCATACGAGCAGTACTTC
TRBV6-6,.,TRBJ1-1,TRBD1,CASSTRRDRGHTEAFF,TGTGCCAGCAGCACACGCCGGGACAGGGGGCACACTGAAGCTTTCTTT
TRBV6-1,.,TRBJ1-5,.,CASTEGHSQPQHF,TGTGCCAGCACCGAGGGACATTCCCAGCCCCAGCATTTT
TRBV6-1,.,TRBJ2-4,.,CASTRSGDGNIQYF,TGTGCCAGCACCCGGTCAGGGGACGGAAACATTCAGTACTTC
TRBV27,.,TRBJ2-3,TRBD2,CASRGLAGLTDTQYF,TGTGCCAGCAGGGGACTAGCGGGGCTCACAGATACGCAGTATTTT
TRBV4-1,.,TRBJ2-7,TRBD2,CASSQAGTSGSYEQYF,TGCGCCAGCAGCCAGGCCGGGACTAGCGGATCCTACGAGCAGTACTTC